This entry features one T cell receptor beta chain sequence. This entry belongs to a study of shared clonotypes between healthy human individuals. Germline assignment: CDR1 SGHAT and CDR2 FQNNGV. V was shortened by 1 base and J by 3 bases, with 17 bases between the two germline ends. The CDR3 has 17 residues. Some clones are missing from TCRdb's copy, which holds only in-frame ones; the method was immunoSEQ multiplex PCR. The table has around 2.1 million clones, around 95% seen once; the top ten hold around 0.13%. This TCR was sampled from a man younger than 35 in good health. Sequencing was done on a sample of naive CD4+ T cells sorted from blood. The subset denotes: CD45RA+ positively selected. This rearrangement joins TRBV11-2 to TRBJ2-3, with unresolved D. CDR3 region: CASSLVLSPLGTDTQYF. The DNA for the CDR3 is TGTGCCAGCAGCTTAGTTCTCTCGCCTCTGGGAACAGATACGCAGTATTTT.